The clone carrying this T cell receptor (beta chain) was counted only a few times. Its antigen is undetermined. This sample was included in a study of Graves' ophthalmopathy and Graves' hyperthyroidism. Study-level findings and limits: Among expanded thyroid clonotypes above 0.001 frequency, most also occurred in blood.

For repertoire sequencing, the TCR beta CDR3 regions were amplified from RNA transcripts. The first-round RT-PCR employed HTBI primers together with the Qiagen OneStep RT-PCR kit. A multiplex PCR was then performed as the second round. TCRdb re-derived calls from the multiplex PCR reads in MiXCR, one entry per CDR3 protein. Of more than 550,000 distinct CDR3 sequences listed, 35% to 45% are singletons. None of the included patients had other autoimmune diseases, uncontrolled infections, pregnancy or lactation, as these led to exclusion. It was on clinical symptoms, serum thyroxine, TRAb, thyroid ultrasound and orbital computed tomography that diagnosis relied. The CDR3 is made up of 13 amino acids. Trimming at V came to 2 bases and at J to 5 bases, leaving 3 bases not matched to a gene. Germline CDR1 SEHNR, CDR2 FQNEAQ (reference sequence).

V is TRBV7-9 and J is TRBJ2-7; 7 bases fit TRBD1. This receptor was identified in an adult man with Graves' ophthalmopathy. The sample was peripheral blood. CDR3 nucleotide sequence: TGTGCCAGCAGCTTAAGGGGGCACAACGAGCAGTACTTC. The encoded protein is CASSLRGHNEQYF.